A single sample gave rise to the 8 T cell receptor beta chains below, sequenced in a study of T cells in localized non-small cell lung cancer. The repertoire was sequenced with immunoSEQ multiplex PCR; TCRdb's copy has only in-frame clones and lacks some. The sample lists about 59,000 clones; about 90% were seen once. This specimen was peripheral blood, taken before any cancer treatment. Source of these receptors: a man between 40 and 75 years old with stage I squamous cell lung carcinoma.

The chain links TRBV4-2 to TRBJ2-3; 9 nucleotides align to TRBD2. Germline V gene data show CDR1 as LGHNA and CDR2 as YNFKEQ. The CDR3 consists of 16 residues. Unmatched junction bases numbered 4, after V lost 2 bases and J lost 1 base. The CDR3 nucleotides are TGTGCCAGCAGCCAACGCGGGGGGGAACGCACAGATACGCAGTATTTT. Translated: CASSQRGGERTDTQYF.

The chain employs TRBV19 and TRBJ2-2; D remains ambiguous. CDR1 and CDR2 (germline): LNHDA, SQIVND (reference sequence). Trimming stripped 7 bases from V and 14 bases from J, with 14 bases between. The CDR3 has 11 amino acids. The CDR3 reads CASTSNALLFF. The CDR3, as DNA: TGTGCCAGTACCTCAAACGCTCTACTGTTTTTT.

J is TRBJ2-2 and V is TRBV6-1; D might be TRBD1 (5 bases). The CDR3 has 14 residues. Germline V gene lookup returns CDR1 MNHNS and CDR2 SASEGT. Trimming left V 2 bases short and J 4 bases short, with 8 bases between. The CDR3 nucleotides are TGTGCCAGCAGTGAAAGGGGTAGCACCGGGGAGCTGTTTTTT. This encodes CASSERGSTGELFF.

CDR3 DNA: TGCGCCAGCAGCCCTCAGGGGGCTGTTGAAGCTTTCTTT. This translates into CASSPQGAVEAFF. V gene TRBV5-1 combines with J gene TRBJ1-1, with 8 nucleotides matching TRBD1. Germline V gene lookup returns CDR1 SGHRS and CDR2 YFSETQ. The CDR3 has 13 amino acids. V was pared by 4 bases and J by 7 bases, with 6 bases of the junction left unmatched.

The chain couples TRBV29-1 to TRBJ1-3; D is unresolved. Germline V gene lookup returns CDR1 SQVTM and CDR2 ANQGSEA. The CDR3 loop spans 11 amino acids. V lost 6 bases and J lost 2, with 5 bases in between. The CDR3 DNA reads TGCAGCGTAGGCGCTGGAAACACCATATATTTT. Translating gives CSVGAGNTIYF.

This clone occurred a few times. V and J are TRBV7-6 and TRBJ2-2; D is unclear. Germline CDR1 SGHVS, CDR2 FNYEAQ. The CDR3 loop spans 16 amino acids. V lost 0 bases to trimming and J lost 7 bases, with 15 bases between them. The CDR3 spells CASSLAFGRSGGELFF. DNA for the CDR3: TGTGCCAGCAGCTTAGCTTTCGGTAGATCGGGCGGGGAGCTGTTTTTT.

In nucleotides, the CDR3 is TGTGCCAGCTCGGAAGAGGACCAAGAGACCCAGTACTTC. This sequence encodes CASSEEDQETQYF. The rearrangement uses TRBV2 and TRBJ2-5; D not resolved. The germline V gene encodes CDR1 SNHLY and CDR2 FYNNEI. The germline V and J ends were trimmed by 8 bases and 0 bases, with 10 bases remaining between them. The CDR3 runs to 13 residues.

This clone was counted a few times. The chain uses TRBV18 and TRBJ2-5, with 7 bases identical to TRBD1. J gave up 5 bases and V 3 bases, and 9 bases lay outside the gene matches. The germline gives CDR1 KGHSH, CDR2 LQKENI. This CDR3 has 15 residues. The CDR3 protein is CASSPIQGISETQYF. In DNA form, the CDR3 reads TGTGCCAGCTCACCGATACAGGGGATAAGTGAGACCCAGTACTTC.